These T cell receptor beta chains were read from a single sample in a study of T cells after yellow fever vaccination. From the 5' RACE reads, TCRdb called clonotypes with MiXCR, one entry per CDR3 protein. The table has around 320,000 distinct CDR3 sequences, approximately 4.3% seen once. Sequenced material: PBMCs, taken 15 days after the yellow fever booster vaccination. These receptors came from a man younger than 30 who received the YFV17D yellow fever vaccine. The CDR3 runs from the conserved cysteine through the conserved F or W. The D gene is left open where the match is weak. For some rows the clone size is stated as once, few or many, or as a class when expanded; others skip it.

size | J | V | D | DNA | CDR3
. | TRBJ2-1 | TRBV24-1 | TRBD1 | TGTGCCACCAGTGAGTGGGACAGTCGGCGGTTCTTC | CATSEWDSRRFF
many | TRBJ1-2 | TRBV7-9 | . | TGTGCCAGCAGCTTTCCCCTTTGGGGCTACACCTTC | CASSFPLWGYTF
many | TRBJ1-5 | TRBV24-1 | . | TGTGCCACCAGTGATTCGTTGCAGGGGAGCAATCAGCCCCAGCATTTT | CATSDSLQGSNQPQHF
many | TRBJ1-1 | TRBV20-1 | . | TGCAGTGCTAGAGTGGCGGCATTTCCAGAAGCTTTCTTT | CSARVAAFPEAFF
many | TRBJ2-2 | TRBV12-3/TRBV12-4 | TRBD2 | TGTGCCAGCAGTCTCCGACTAGCGGGGGCCGGGGAGCTGTTTTTT | CASSLRLAGAGELFF
few | TRBJ2-1 | TRBV20-1 | . | TGCAGTGCTCCCGTTAGCTTCGCAAGAGAGCAGTTCTTC | CSAPVSFAREQFF
many | TRBJ1-1 | TRBV29-1 | . | TGCAGCGTTGACCGCGGTTGGGGTATGAACACTGAAGCTTTCTTT | CSVDRGWGMNTEAFF
. | TRBJ1-1 | TRBV7-9 | TRBD1 | TGTGCCAGCAGCTCCGGACAGGGGACTAAAGCTTTCTTT | CASSSGQGTKAFF
many | TRBJ2-1 | TRBV28 | . | TGTGCCAGCAGTACCGGGACACCCTTTTACTACGAGCAGTTCTTC | CASSTGTPFYYEQFF
. | TRBJ2-1 | TRBV19 | . | TGTGCCAGTAGTAGAAAGGGAGAGAATGAGCAGTTCTTC | CASSRKGENEQFF
many | TRBJ2-2 | TRBV5-1 | . | TGCGCCAGCAGCTTGGAGTGGCCTAACACCGGGGAGCTGTTTTTT | CASSLEWPNTGELFF
few | TRBJ1-1 | TRBV7-9 | TRBD1 | TGTGCCAGCAGGAACCGGGACAGGGCCCCTGAAGCTTTCTTT | CASRNRDRAPEAFF
many | TRBJ2-1 | TRBV4-3 | . | TGCGCCAGCAGCCAAGAGGCGGTAGTCACGGGGATGAATGAGCAGTTCTTC | CASSQEAVVTGMNEQFF
many | TRBJ2-7 | TRBV4-3 | . | TGCGCCAGCAGCCAAGAATTTATGGGGGGCGGGCAGTACTTC | CASSQEFMGGGQYF
few | TRBJ1-3 | TRBV7-9 | . | TGTGCCAGCACCCCCCCAGGGCAAACTGGAAACACCATATATTTT | CASTPPGQTGNTIYF
many | TRBJ1-1 | TRBV9 | . | TGTGCCAGCGGTTATAAGGACACTGAAGCTTTCTTT | CASGYKDTEAFF
few | TRBJ1-2 | TRBV4-3 | . | TGCGCCAGCAGCCCGAGGCCCCTCGAGTTAGGTGGCTACACCTTC | CASSPRPLELGGYTF
many | TRBJ2-5 | TRBV12-3/TRBV12-4 | TRBD2 | TGTGCCAGCAGCACAATCGGGGGGGCAGAGACCCAGTACTTC | CASSTIGGAETQYF
few | TRBJ1-1 | TRBV10-3 | . | TGTGCCATCAGTGAACAGTTGAACACTGGTGAAGCTTTCTTT | CAISEQLNTGEAFF
. | TRBJ1-4 | TRBV7-9 | . | TGTGCCAGCAGCGAGCTGGGCCTATTTAATGAAAAACTGTTTTTT | CASSELGLFNEKLFF